Presented here are 2 T cell receptor beta chains from one specimen sequenced in a study of blood T cells in healthy people across ages. Alongside a J-beta primer mix, a sample-barcoded 5' primer served in a second PCR lasting about 6 to 12 cycles. Using its own MiXCR run on the 5' RACE reads, TCRdb lists one record per CDR3 protein. Among 550,000 to 700,000 distinct CDR3 sequences listed, 27% were seen once. Sequenced input: blood. These receptors came from a woman in her 70s in good health.

The V gene is TRBV7-2, the J gene TRBJ2-3; 10 nucleotides agree with TRBD2. The CDR3 spans 15 residues. V gave up 8 bases and J gave up 6 bases; unmatched junction bases: 11. Germline V lookup: CDR1 SGHTA, CDR2 FQGNSA. CDR3 sequence reads: CASGPAGGYSDTQYF. The CDR3 bases are TGTGCCAGCGGCCCAGCGGGGGGGTACTCGGATACGCAGTATTTT.

DNA for the CDR3: TGTGCCAGCAGCCTACTAGCGATGGAGACCCAGTACTTC. It yields the protein CASSLLAMETQYF. The chain uses TRBV3-1 and TRBJ2-5, with 7 bases fitting TRBD2. Germline V gene lookup returns CDR1 LGHDT and CDR2 YNNKEL (reference sequence). The V segment lost 4 bases and the J segment 5 bases; nucleotides outside the gene matches: 4. The CDR3 is 13 amino acids.